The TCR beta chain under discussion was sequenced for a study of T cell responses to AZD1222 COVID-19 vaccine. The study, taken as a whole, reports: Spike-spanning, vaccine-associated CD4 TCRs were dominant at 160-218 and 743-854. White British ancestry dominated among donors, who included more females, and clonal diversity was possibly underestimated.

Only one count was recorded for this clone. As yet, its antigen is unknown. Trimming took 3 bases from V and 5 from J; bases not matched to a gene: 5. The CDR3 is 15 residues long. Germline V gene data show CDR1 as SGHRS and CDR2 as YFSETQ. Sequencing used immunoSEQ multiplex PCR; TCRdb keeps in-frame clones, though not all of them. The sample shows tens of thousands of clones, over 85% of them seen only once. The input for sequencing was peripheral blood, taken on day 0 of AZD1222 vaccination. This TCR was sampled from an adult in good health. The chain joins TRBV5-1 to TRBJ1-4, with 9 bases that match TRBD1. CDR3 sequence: CASSWGTGKNEKLFF. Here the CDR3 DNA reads TGCGCCAGCAGCTGGGGGACAGGGAAAAATGAAAAACTGTTTTTT.